This is a list of T cell receptor beta chains from one sample in a study of cytomegalovirus exposure and HLA in healthy donors. TCRdb's table, derived via immunoSEQ multiplex PCR, lists solely in-frame clones and lacks some. Of roughly 80,000 clones listed, roughly 93% were seen once; the top ten hold 0.65% to 0.7%. Input material: PBMCs. Every receptor here comes from a man aged 18 to 30 in good health and CMV-seronegative. CDR3s include the opening cysteine and the closing phenylalanine or tryptophan.

CDR3 protein: CASSFAPLTSTDTQYF
V gene: TRBV5-1

CDR3 protein: CASSGTGGGRYEQYF
V gene: TRBV11-1

CDR3 protein: CASKRAARQETQYF
V gene: TRBV25-1

CDR3 protein: CASSLTSIQETQYF
V gene: TRBV6-5

CDR3 protein: CASSYGTGSREQYF
V gene: TRBV28

CDR3 protein: CASSFSGVTDTQYF
V gene: TRBV27

CDR3 protein: CASSATDSYEQYF
V gene: TRBV28

CDR3 protein: CASSLRSDRVAEAFF
V gene: TRBV5-1

CDR3 protein: CAWNRAGGTEAFF
V gene: TRBV30

CDR3 protein: CASSLDRGFGGELFF
V gene: TRBV5-4

CDR3 protein: CATSRDSFYEQYF
V gene: TRBV6-1

CDR3 protein: CVSSLRVGQPQHF
V gene: TRBV27

CDR3 protein: CASNRVSRFYF
V gene: TRBV5-1

CDR3 protein: CASSFGTKVYEQYF
V gene: TRBV7-2

CDR3 protein: CASSQPTGADYNEQFF
V gene: TRBV23-1

CDR3 protein: CASSPNPPVLLNTEAFF
V gene: TRBV18

CDR3 protein: CASSLGLRTDTQYF
V gene: TRBV14

CDR3 protein: CASSLEGGSVDEQYF
V gene: TRBV5-1

CDR3 protein: CASSSTSRRSYEQYF
V gene: TRBV7-2

CDR3 protein: CASSFGGARTEAFF
V gene: TRBV7-9

CDR3 protein: CAPIHEGIYEQYF
V gene: TRBV10-1

CDR3 protein: CASSPEGRETQYF
V gene: TRBV18

CDR3 protein: CASSSPGTGEFVYF
V gene: TRBV10-1

CDR3 protein: CASSHGQVRTEAFF
V gene: TRBV11-2

CDR3 protein: CASSLTPVVNTEAFF
V gene: TRBV27

CDR3 protein: CASTIWEGVDGYTF
V gene: TRBV5-6

CDR3 protein: CASSFPGSTDTQYF
V gene: TRBV5-4

CDR3 protein: CASSPASGTGIQYF
V gene: TRBV7-9

CDR3 protein: CASRTQGYGNTIYF
V gene: TRBV25-1

CDR3 protein: CASSLGQGASAFF
V gene: TRBV7-8

CDR3 protein: CATTGGHYGYTF
V gene: TRBV19

CDR3 protein: CAWSVTRGEQYF
V gene: TRBV30

CDR3 protein: CASSITTVRGYTF
V gene: TRBV19

CDR3 protein: CASSPELGRGGGELFF
V gene: TRBV7-6

CDR3 protein: CASRHGGGTEAFF
V gene: TRBV6-5

CDR3 protein: CASSNGRVPAQYF
V gene: TRBV5-6

CDR3 protein: CASSSQGNQPQHF
V gene: TRBV6-5

CDR3 protein: CASSRTGGQGNEKLFF
V gene: TRBV5-1

CDR3 protein: CASSLGGISYEQYF
V gene: TRBV7-9